This passage covers 5 T cell receptor beta chains from one sample sequenced in a study of blood T cell repertoires in COVID-19. Produced via immunoSEQ multiplex PCR; TCRdb's table is partial and in-frame only. The sample has hundreds of thousands of clones; about 90% are singletons. Sequencing was done on a sample of PBMCs or T cells enriched from blood (not recorded which). The receptors stem from a woman in her twenties or thirties who had recovered from COVID-19.

This chain uses TRBV7-8 with TRBJ2-4; 8 bases align to TRBD1. Germline V gene data show CDR1 as SGHVS and CDR2 as FQNEAQ. The junction had 6 bases not matched to a gene; V was cut back by 5 bases and J by 0 bases. The CDR3 spans 16 residues. CDR3 amino acids: CASSEQGVLAKNIQYF. The CDR3 DNA is TGTGCCAGCAGCGAACAGGGGGTTCTAGCCAAAAACATTCAGTACTTC.

V usage is TRBV2 and J usage is TRBJ2-7; 15 bases agree with TRBD2. V dropped 6 bases and J dropped 4; count of bases not matched to a gene: 7. The CDR3 extends over 16 amino acids. Germline CDR1 SNHLY, CDR2 FYNNEI. The CDR3 region has the DNA TGTGCCAGCAGGCCTGGACTAGCGGGAGGGGGGTACGAGCAGTACTTC. As protein: CASRPGLAGGGYEQYF.

The CDR3 here is CASSLGRTEAFF. For the CDR3, the DNA is TGTGCCAGCAGTCTGGGGAGGACTGAAGCTTTCTTT. The chain couples TRBV2 to TRBJ1-1; the D is unclear. The CDR3 sequence is 12 residues long. The germline CDR1 and CDR2 sequences are SNHLY and FYNNEI. Trimming removed 5 bases at V and 5 bases at J, with 9 bases between.

CDR3: CASSKGRTQGNNQPQHF. CDR3 nucleotide sequence: TGTGCCAGCAGCAAAGGGCGAACACAGGGGAACAATCAGCCCCAGCATTTT. This rearrangement joins TRBV21-1 to TRBJ1-5; the tabulated D call, TRBD1, remains unverified against the DNA. TRBV21-1 is termed a pseudogene. The CDR3 has 17 residues.

This clone is a singleton in its sample. This rearrangement joins TRBV15 to TRBJ2-3, with 8 positions matching TRBD1. With V trimmed by 5 bases and J by 0 bases, 7 bases remained unmatched. CDR3 length: 16 residues. CDR1 and CDR2 from the germline V gene are LNHNV and YYDKDF (reference sequence). The CDR3 nucleotides are TGTGCCACCAGCTCTTTGTGGACAGGGAGCACAGATACGCAGTATTTT. Protein sequence: CATSSLWTGSTDTQYF. Filled out from reference TRBV15 and TRBJ2-3, the complete variable domain reads DAMVIQNPRYQVTQFGKPVTLSCSQTLNHNVMYWYQQKSSQAPKLLFHYYDKDFNNEADTPDNFQSRRPNTSFCFLDIRSPGLGDTAMYLCATSSLWTGSTDTQYFGPGTRLTVL.